This passage covers 18 T cell receptor beta chains from one sample sequenced in a study of patients and donors after allogeneic stem cell transplantation. TCRdb processed the RT-PCR reads anew with MiXCR; each CDR3 protein has one entry. The data show about a million distinct CDR3 sequences, approximately 19% seen once. Sample: blood, either unsorted or a sorted T cell fraction (not recorded which). These receptors came from a human donor who was either an allogeneic HSCT recipient or a stem cell or donor lymphocyte infusion donor (not recorded which). It is not recorded whose cells these are; they may come from a transplant donor.

This clonotype was seen at least ten times. This chain connects TRBV20-1 to TRBJ1-1; D is ambiguous. The CDR3 is 13 residues long. V dropped 0 bases and J dropped 5 bases, with 10 bases sitting between them. Germline CDR1 and CDR2: DFQATT and SNEGSKA (reference sequence). The CDR3 DNA reads as TGCAGTGCTAGAGATCGTGCGGGGACTGAAGCTTTCTTT. As protein: CSARDRAGTEAFF.

The chain is built from TRBV29-1 and TRBJ2-6; D is ambiguous. This CDR3 has 15 residues. V was shortened by 3 bases and J by 1 base, with 10 bases between the two germline ends. Per germline, CDR1 SQVTM and CDR2 ANQGSEA. CDR3 bases: TGCAGCGTTGACGAGTCGGCATCTGGGGCCAACGTCCTGACTTTC. This codes for CSVDESASGANVLTF.

This clonotype was detected only a few times. The chain links TRBV7-3 to TRBJ2-5; D unclear. In germline, CDR1 is SGHTA, CDR2 FQGTGA. Trimming removed 5 bases from V and 7 bases from J, with 14 bases in between. The CDR3 covers 13 residues. The CDR3 is CASSPSDGSTQYF. CDR3 DNA: TGTGCCAGCAGCCCATCGGACGGATCGACCCAGTACTTC.

In this sample, this clonotype turned up a few times. The J gene is TRBJ2-5, the V gene TRBV3-1, with 16 bases fitting TRBD2. V dropped 1 base and J dropped 4; count of bases not matched to a gene: 12. Germline-derived CDR1 and CDR2 are LGHDT and YNNKEL (reference sequence). This CDR3 is built from 20 residues. The CDR3 DNA reads as TGTGCCAGCAGCCAAGTAGGGGGGACTAGCGGGAGGGATCTCGGAGAGACCCAGTACTTC. This sequence encodes CASSQVGGTSGRDLGETQYF.

There are a few counts of this clonotype. The rearrangement joins TRBV20-1 to TRBJ2-7; tentatively, D is TRBD2 (6 bases). V lost 2 bases, J lost 0 bases, and 17 bases lay in between. There are 16 residues in the CDR3. The V gene's germline CDR1 is DFQATT and CDR2 SNEGSKA (reference sequence). In DNA form, the CDR3 reads TGCAGTGCTAGAACCGGGACTCGCCCCAGCTCCTACGAGCAGTACTTC. Residues: CSARTGTRPSSYEQYF.

The V gene is TRBV27, the J gene TRBJ2-7, with 8 bases matching TRBD1. The trim removed 9 bases at V and 3 bases at J, leaving 13 bases unmatched. CDR1 MNHEY and CDR2 SMNVEV come from the germline V gene (reference sequence). This CDR3 spans 15 amino acids. The CDR3 DNA is TGTGCCAGTAAGCCCGGGACAGGATCTCTCTACGAGCAGTACTTC. The encoded protein is CASKPGTGSLYEQYF.

V and J are TRBV12-3 or TRBV12-4 and TRBJ1-5; 8 nucleotides agree with TRBD1. This CDR3 has 16 amino acids. The ends lost 3 bases at V and 2 bases at J; junction bases unmatched: 6. The CDR3 coding sequence is TGTGCCAGCAGTTTCCGACAGGGGAGGGGCAATCAGCCCCAGCATTTT. Its translation is CASSFRQGRGNQPQHF.

This chain joins TRBV20-1 and TRBJ2-5; TRBD2 matches at 14 bases. V lost 5 bases to trimming and J lost 4 bases; unmatched junction nucleotides: 3. Germline assignment: CDR1 DFQATT and CDR2 SNEGSKA (reference sequence). CDR3 length: 14 amino acids. In nucleotides, the CDR3 is TGCAGTGCTCCCGGACTAGCGGGGGGAGAGACCCAGTACTTC. Protein: CSAPGLAGGETQYF.

The V and J genes are TRBV5-1 and TRBJ1-1, with no clear D. The CDR3 extends over 14 amino acids. CDR1 is SGHRS and CDR2 is YFSETQ in the germline V gene. V shed 3 bases and J shed 0 bases, with 9 bases lying between them. The CDR3 DNA follows: TGCGCCAGCAGCTGGGAGCAGTTGAACACTGAAGCTTTCTTT. This encodes CASSWEQLNTEAFF.

A few counts support this clonotype. The gene calls are TRBV11-2 and TRBJ2-1, with TRBD2 matching 8 bases. This CDR3 is built from 15 residues. V lost 0 bases to trimming and J lost 8 bases; unmatched junction nucleotides: 6. Germline V gene data show CDR1 as SGHAT and CDR2 as FQNNGV. The chain's CDR3 is CASSLDGGALDEQFF. The CDR3 DNA follows: TGTGCCAGCAGCTTAGACGGGGGGGCACTTGATGAGCAGTTCTTC. Based on the CDR3 plus reference TRBV11-2 and TRBJ2-1, the full variable domain is EAGVAQSPRYKIIEKRQSVAFWCNPISGHATLYWYQQILGQGPKLLIQFQNNGVVDDSQLPKDRFSAERLKGVDSTLKIQPAKLEDSAVYLCASSLDGGALDEQFFGPGTRLTVL.

In this sample, this clonotype turned up many times. The chain joins TRBV12-3 or TRBV12-4 to TRBJ1-6; TRBD1 is a possible D gene (5 bases). The V end was cut by 7 bases, the J end by 9 bases, with 13 bases between. The CDR3 loop spans 13 amino acids. CDR3 sequence reads: CASTKGAGSPLHF. CDR3 bases: TGTGCCAGCACCAAAGGGGCGGGTTCACCCCTCCACTTT.

The rearrangement uses TRBV13 and TRBJ2-1, with D possibly called TRBD1 or TRBD2 (5 bases each). This CDR3 has 14 residues. With 3 bases removed from V and 9 bases from J, the gap between germline ends came to 15 bases. Germline assignment: CDR1 PRHDT and CDR2 FYEKMQ (reference sequence). CDR3 nucleotide sequence: TGTGCCAGCAGCTTGAGGGGTCCCATGAGTGAGCAGTTCTTC. Its protein product is CASSLRGPMSEQFF.

The rearrangement uses TRBV6-1 and TRBJ2-7; D may be TRBD2 (7 bases). CDR1 MNHNS and CDR2 SASEGT come from the germline V gene. The CDR3 has 15 amino acids. The germline V and J ends were trimmed by 5 bases and 5 bases, with 19 bases remaining between them. CDR3 region: CASSPSGGPNHEQYF. The CDR3 bases are TGTGCCAGCAGTCCCTCGGGGGGCCCTAACCACGAGCAGTACTTC.

V is TRBV29-1 and J is TRBJ1-1, with D possibly being TRBD1 (5 bases). Germline V lookup: CDR1 SQVTM, CDR2 ANQGSEA. The length of the CDR3 is 12 residues. Trimming left V 7 bases short and J 5 bases short, with 14 bases between. Here the CDR3 reads CSASTEGTEAFF. CDR3 bases: TGCAGCGCTTCGACAGAGGGGACTGAAGCTTTCTTT.

This clonotype was observed a handful of times. The V gene is TRBV15, the J gene TRBJ1-4; D is possibly TRBD1 (5 bases). The CDR3 spans 15 residues. Germline V gene data show CDR1 as LNHNV and CDR2 as YYDKDF (reference sequence). The germline V and J ends were trimmed by 3 bases and 8 bases, with 16 bases remaining between them. CDR3 in amino acids: CATSRKGTGEEKLFF. The CDR3 nucleotides are TGTGCCACCAGCAGGAAAGGGACGGGGGAAGAAAAACTGTTTTTT.

V gene TRBV27 combines with J gene TRBJ1-1, with 7 bases aligning to TRBD1. The junction had 8 bases not matched to a gene; V was cut back by 4 bases and J by 0 bases. The CDR3 has 16 amino acids. CDR1 and CDR2 (germline): MNHEY, SMNVEV (reference sequence). The chain's CDR3 is CASSSHHRGMNTEAFF. Here the CDR3 DNA reads TGTGCCAGCAGTTCCCACCACAGGGGAATGAACACTGAAGCTTTCTTT.

This clonotype came up a few times. The chain uses TRBV20-1 and TRBJ2-7, with TRBD2 as a possible D gene (6 bases). The V end was cut by 0 bases, the J end by 6 bases, with 21 bases between. The length of the CDR3 is 16 residues. The germline gives CDR1 DFQATT, CDR2 SNEGSKA (reference sequence). CDR3 amino acids: CSARDGGLPTRAEQYF. For the CDR3, the DNA is TGCAGTGCTAGAGATGGAGGGCTCCCAACCCGCGCCGAGCAGTACTTC.

This clonotype was seen only a few times. The chain uses TRBV11-2 and TRBJ2-1, with a possible D match to TRBD2 (5 bases). The CDR3 consists of 16 residues. V lost 5 bases, J lost 7 bases, and 21 bases lay in between. The germline V gene has CDR1 SGHAT and CDR2 FQNNGV. The CDR3 region has the DNA TGTGCCAGCAGCCCCCTAGGGAGCGTAATTGGGAATGAGCAGTTCTTC. As protein: CASSPLGSVIGNEQFF. Using reference TRBV11-2 and TRBJ2-1 for the parts outside the CDR3, the full variable domain is EAGVAQSPRYKIIEKRQSVAFWCNPISGHATLYWYQQILGQGPKLLIQFQNNGVVDDSQLPKDRFSAERLKGVDSTLKIQPAKLEDSAVYLCASSPLGSVIGNEQFFGPGTRLTVL.